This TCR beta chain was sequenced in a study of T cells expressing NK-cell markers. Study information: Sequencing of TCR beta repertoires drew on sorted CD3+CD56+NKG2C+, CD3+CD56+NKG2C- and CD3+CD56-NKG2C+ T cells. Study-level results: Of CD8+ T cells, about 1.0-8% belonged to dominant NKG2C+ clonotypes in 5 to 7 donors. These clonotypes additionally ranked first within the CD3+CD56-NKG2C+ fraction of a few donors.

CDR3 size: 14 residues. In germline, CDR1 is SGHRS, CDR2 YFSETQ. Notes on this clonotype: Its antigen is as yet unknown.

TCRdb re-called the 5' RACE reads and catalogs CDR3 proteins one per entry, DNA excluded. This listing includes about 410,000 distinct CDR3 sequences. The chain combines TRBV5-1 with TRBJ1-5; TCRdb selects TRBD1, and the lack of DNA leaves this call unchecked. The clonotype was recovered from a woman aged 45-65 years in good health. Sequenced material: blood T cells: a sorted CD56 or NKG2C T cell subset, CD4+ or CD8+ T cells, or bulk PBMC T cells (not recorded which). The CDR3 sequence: CASSLGNGGQPQHF. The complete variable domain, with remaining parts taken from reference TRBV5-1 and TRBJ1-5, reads KAGVTQTPRYLIKTRGQQVTLSCSPISGHRSVSWYQQTPGQGLQFLFEYFSETQRNKGNFPGRFSGRQFSNSRSEMNVSTLELGDSALYLCASSLGNGGQPQHFGDGTRLSIL.